A selection of T cell receptor beta chains follows, all from one sample in a study of blood T cell repertoires in COVID-19. This table comes from immunoSEQ multiplex PCR, and its TCRdb copy is limited to in-frame clones, with some not included. Among about 280,000 clones listed, around nine tenths were seen once. Source material: peripheral blood. All receptors come from a woman in her thirties or forties who had recovered from COVID-19. Both conserved end residues are part of each CDR3. D genes are given only for firm matches. Part of the rows lack a size; the others show once, few, many or a class for expanded clones.

TRBV28	.	TRBJ2-3	.	TGTGCCAGCAGTTTGCCCGGACAGGACGGGGGTACGCAGTATTTT	CASSLPGQDGGTQYF
TRBV7-2	TRBD1	TRBJ1-2	few	TGTGCCAGCAGCCCGCGGACAGGGAGTTTATATGGCTACACCTTC	CASSPRTGSLYGYTF
TRBV9	TRBD1	TRBJ2-5	.	TGTGCCAGCAGCGGCGCCCACGGACAGGGGGCCGAAGAGACCCAGTACTTC	CASSGAHGQGAEETQYF
TRBV5-1	TRBD1	TRBJ1-1	.	TGCGCCAGTAGGAGAAGCACCTCCCAGACAGGGCTGGCCACTGAAGCTTTCTTT	CASRRSTSQTGLATEAFF
TRBV9	.	TRBJ2-5	.	TGTGCCAGCAGCGTAGGAGCAGGGGCCACTTACCAAGAGACCCAGTACTTC	CASSVGAGATYQETQYF
TRBV5-1	TRBD1	TRBJ1-2	.	TGCGCCAGCAGCTTCGGACAGGGGGCTTATGGCTACACCTTC	CASSFGQGAYGYTF
TRBV18	TRBD1	TRBJ1-1	few	TGTGCCAGCGCGACCGGGACAGTGAACACTGAAGCTTTCTTT	CASATGTVNTEAFF
TRBV19	.	TRBJ2-5	.	TGTGCCACAAAAACCGGGACAAAGAAAGAGACCCAGTACTTC	CATKTGTKKETQYF
TRBV11-3	TRBD1	TRBJ2-3	.	TGTGCCAGCAGCTTAGACACTTACACAGGGGAAGTCGCAGATACGCAGTATTTT	CASSLDTYTGEVADTQYF
TRBV28	TRBD1	TRBJ1-2	.	TGTGCCAGCAGTTTATCCCAGGGGGTCTATGGCTACACCTTC	CASSLSQGVYGYTF
TRBV2	.	TRBJ2-5	.	TGTGCCAGCAGTTCAAGTACAGGGTACCAAGAGACCCAGTACTTC	CASSSSTGYQETQYF
TRBV27	TRBD2	TRBJ2-1	.	TGTGCCAGCAGCCGAAGGCGGGGGGATGAGCAGTTCTTC	CASSRRRGDEQFF
TRBV6-5	.	TRBJ1-5	.	TGTGCCAGCGAGAGGACAGACAATCAGCCCCAGCATTTT	CASERTDNQPQHF
TRBV19	TRBD1	TRBJ2-6	.	TGTGCCAGTAGTCCGAGCACAGGGGCTGGGGCCAACGTCCTGACTTTC	CASSPSTGAGANVLTF
TRBV6-5	.	TRBJ1-3	.	TGTGCCAGCAGTTATTCGGGGACTGACTCTGGAAACACCATATATTTT	CASSYSGTDSGNTIYF
TRBV15	TRBD2	TRBJ2-1	.	TGTGCCACCAGCAGAGTGGGGACTAGCGGGAGGAATGAGCAGTTCTTC	CATSRVGTSGRNEQFF
TRBV7-9	.	TRBJ1-4	.	TGTGCCAGCAGCCCGGGACAACCAACTAATGAAAAACTGTTTTTT	CASSPGQPTNEKLFF
TRBV5-1	TRBD1	TRBJ1-1	.	TGCGCCAGCAGCCCCTCATGGACAGGGGCGGACACTGAAGCTTTCTTT	CASSPSWTGADTEAFF
TRBV7-2	.	TRBJ2-7	.	TGTGCCAGCAGCTTAGCGGTTGGGCTAGCTGGTCACGAGCAGTACTTC	CASSLAVGLAGHEQYF
TRBV9	TRBD1	TRBJ2-2	.	TGTGCCAGCAGCGGGACAGGGGCGAACACCGGGGAGCTGTTTTTT	CASSGTGANTGELFF
TRBV19	.	TRBJ1-1	.	TGTGCCAGTAGTCTTCCACTGACAGTTGCGAACACTGAAGCTTTCTTT	CASSLPLTVANTEAFF
TRBV28	.	TRBJ1-5	.	TGTGCCAGCAGTTTCGACAGCACTCAGCCCCAGCATTTT	CASSFDSTQPQHF
TRBV2	.	TRBJ1-6	.	TGTGCCAGCACCGACGGGGGAACCTATAATTCACCCCTCCACTTT	CASTDGGTYNSPLHF
TRBV6-6	.	TRBJ1-2	many	TGTGCCAGCAGTTTCGAGGGATCGGGTGGCTACACCTTC	CASSFEGSGGYTF
TRBV14	.	TRBJ2-1	.	TGTGCCAGCAGCCAAGATTGGAGGGATGAGCAGTTCTTC	CASSQDWRDEQFF
TRBV5-1	.	TRBJ2-5	.	TGCGCCAGCTGGCAGGGGATTGGAGAGACCCAGTACTTC	CASWQGIGETQYF
TRBV7-2	TRBD2	TRBJ2-7	.	TGTGCCAGCAGCTCGGGACTAGCCGCTTCCTACGAGCAGTACTTC	CASSSGLAASYEQYF
TRBV27	.	TRBJ2-3	.	TGTGCCAGCAGTCCTCAGGGGTTGGGCACAGATACGCAGTATTTT	CASSPQGLGTDTQYF
TRBV10-2	.	TRBJ2-3	.	TGCGCCAGCAGTGAGTCGATTACCCGGGACATAAACACAGATACGCAGTATTTT	CASSESITRDINTDTQYF
TRBV27	.	TRBJ1-2	.	TGTGCCAGCAGTTTACAAGGGACTTATGGCTACACCTTC	CASSLQGTYGYTF
TRBV2	TRBD1	TRBJ2-3	.	TGTGCCAGCAGGACAGGGGGCGCGATCACAGATACGCAGTATTTT	CASRTGGAITDTQYF
TRBV9	.	TRBJ1-4	.	TGTGCCAGCAGCGATGGCAGTAATGAAAAACTGTTTTTT	CASSDGSNEKLFF
TRBV2	.	TRBJ2-7	.	TGTGCCAGCAAGGTGAGGGTGTACGAGCAGTACTTC	CASKVRVYEQYF
TRBV30	TRBD1	TRBJ1-4	.	TGTGCCTGGAGGGACAGGGTTAAGGAAAAACTGTTTTTT	CAWRDRVKEKLFF
TRBV28	.	TRBJ2-7	.	TGTGCCAGCAGTAGGGGGACCCCAGGGGAGCAGTACTTC	CASSRGTPGEQYF
TRBV3-1/TRBV3-2	TRBD1	TRBJ2-1	once	TGTGCCAGCAGCCAAGGGGTGGAGGGGACAGGGAGGAATGAGCAGTTCTTC	CASSQGVEGTGRNEQFF
TRBV11-3	.	TRBJ1-4	.	TGTGCCAGCAGCTTAGACTACAGGGCTGAAAAACTGTTTTTT	CASSLDYRAEKLFF
TRBV30	TRBD1	TRBJ1-1	.	TGTGCCTGGACTAGGGACAGATTAGACACTGAAGCTTTCTTT	CAWTRDRLDTEAFF
TRBV10-3	TRBD2	TRBJ2-1	.	TGTGCCATCAAGGGACTAGCGGAGACAAATGAGCAGTTCTTC	CAIKGLAETNEQFF
TRBV6-5	.	TRBJ1-1	.	TGTGCCAGCAGGGCAGATGAAGCTTTCTTT	CASRADEAFF
TRBV28	TRBD1	TRBJ2-2	.	TGTGCCAGCATTGGGACAGGGGTTGTAGGAACCGGGGAGCTGTTTTTT	CASIGTGVVGTGELFF
TRBV19	TRBD1	TRBJ2-1	.	TGTGCCAGTAGTCATATCAGGACAGGGGTCTACAATGAGCAGTTCTTC	CASSHIRTGVYNEQFF
TRBV2	.	TRBJ2-3	.	TGTGCCAGTAAGTCATTCGGGACAATAGGCACAGATACGCAGTATTTT	CASKSFGTIGTDTQYF
TRBV4-1	.	TRBJ2-7	.	TGCGCCAGCAGCCAAGAAAGGCTCGGGAACTACGAGCAGTACTTC	CASSQERLGNYEQYF
TRBV6-1	.	TRBJ2-3	.	TGTGCCAGCATCTTTGGGCCACCTAGCACAGATACGCAGTATTTT	CASIFGPPSTDTQYF
TRBV10-3	TRBD2	TRBJ2-7	.	TGTGCCATCCGCCTAGCGGCGGTCGGCGAGCAGTACTTC	CAIRLAAVGEQYF
TRBV7-9	TRBD1	TRBJ2-7	.	TGTGCCAGCAGCCCAACGGGACAGGGGGCGATTGGGCAGTACTTC	CASSPTGQGAIGQYF
TRBV5-1	.	TRBJ2-5	.	TGCGCCAGCAGCTTTGTCCCGGCCCCCGACGGGGAGACCCAGTACTTC	CASSFVPAPDGETQYF
TRBV6-6	.	TRBJ2-6	.	TGTGCCAGCAGTCAAAGACAGGCTGGGGCTGGGGCCAACGTCCTGACTTTC	CASSQRQAGAGANVLTF
TRBV7-2	TRBD2	TRBJ2-1	.	TGTGCCAGCAGCTTAGCAGCGGGAGGCTCCTACAATGAGCAGTTCTTC	CASSLAAGGSYNEQFF
TRBV15	TRBD2	TRBJ2-1	.	TGTGCCACCAGCAGAGATGGGCGTTGGCTAGCGGGGGACAATGAGCAGTTCTTC	CATSRDGRWLAGDNEQFF
TRBV18	.	TRBJ2-2	once	TGTGCCAGCTCACCAGGGGCAACAGACACCGGGGAGCTGTTTTTT	CASSPGATDTGELFF
TRBV27	.	TRBJ2-7	.	TGTGCCAGCAGTTTGCGGGCCACCCAGTACGAGCAGTACTTC	CASSLRATQYEQYF
TRBV19	.	TRBJ2-4	.	TGTGCCAGTAGTATTTCGGGGGTAGAAAACATTCAGTACTTC	CASSISGVENIQYF
TRBV19	.	TRBJ1-1	once	TGTGCCAGTAGTATAGGGTCGACTCGCACTGAAGCTTTCTTT	CASSIGSTRTEAFF
TRBV2	TRBD2	TRBJ2-7	.	TGTGCCAGCAGTCCCGGGACTAGCGGATACGAGCAGTACTTC	CASSPGTSGYEQYF